These 12 T cell receptor beta chains were sequenced from one sample in a study of glioma-infiltrating T cells after dendritic cell vaccination. Stated time point: after dendritic cell vaccination, including at tumor progression/relapse. The repertoire was sequenced with immunoSEQ multiplex PCR; TCRdb's copy has only in-frame clones and lacks some. The top ten clones hold approximately 8% of a sample with 80,000 to 95,000 clones, 85% of them seen once. Sample: blood, taken after dendritic cell vaccination. The receptor set was obtained from a human donor with glioblastoma.

This clone appeared a few times. The J gene is TRBJ2-2, the V gene TRBV19; D is unresolved. The CDR3 has 15 residues. V lost 3 bases and J lost 4, with 12 bases in between. Per germline, CDR1 LNHDA and CDR2 SQIVND (reference sequence). Written as DNA, the CDR3 is TGTGCCAGTAGTATTTTAATCAGAAGCACCGGGGAGCTGTTTTTT. Translating gives CASSILIRSTGELFF.

This CDR3 reads CASSQDRGTGELFF. CDR3 nucleotides: TGCGCCAGCAGCCAAGACAGGGGGACCGGGGAGCTGTTTTTT. The chain uses TRBV4-1 and TRBJ2-2, with 7 bases identical to TRBD1. CDR1 is MGHRA, CDR2 YSYEKL, per germline. The J segment lost 5 bases and the V segment lost 0 bases, leaving 0 bases of the junction unmatched. The CDR3 totals 14 residues.

The rearrangement links TRBV4-1 to TRBJ2-1; 9 bases align to TRBD2. The CDR3 extends over 17 amino acids. V lost 3 bases to trimming and J lost 0 bases; unmatched junction nucleotides: 6. Germline assignment: CDR1 MGHRA and CDR2 YSYEKL. Here the CDR3 DNA reads TGCGCCAGCAGCCATTTGACTAGCGGTAGCTCCTACAATGAGCAGTTCTTC. Amino acid sequence: CASSHLTSGSSYNEQFF.

The chain has TRBV19 and TRBJ1-1; TRBD1 matches 12 bases. This CDR3 comprises 17 residues. The V gene's germline CDR1 is LNHDA and CDR2 SQIVND (reference sequence). Germline trimming cut 1 base from V and 7 bases from J; bases unmatched to any gene: 10. CDR3 sequence reads: CASSIVGPGQGAYEAFF. DNA for the CDR3: TGTGCCAGTAGTATAGTGGGACCGGGACAGGGGGCTTATGAAGCTTTCTTT. Supplemented by reference TRBV19 and TRBJ1-1, the full variable domain reads DGGITQSPKYLFRKEGQNVTLSCEQNLNHDAMYWYRQDPGQGLRLIYYSQIVNDFQKGDIAEGYSVSREKKESFPLTVTSAQKNPTAFYLCASSIVGPGQGAYEAFFGQGTRLTVV.

This sequence joins TRBV15 and TRBJ2-5; TRBD2 agrees at 9 bases. The CDR3 covers 16 residues. With 1 base clipped from V and 0 bases from J, the junction kept 3 bases outside the gene matches. CDR1 and CDR2 (germline): LNHNV, YYDKDF (reference sequence). The CDR3 region is CATSRGSSGNQETQYF. The CDR3 coding sequence is TGTGCCACCAGCAGAGGCTCTAGCGGGAACCAAGAGACCCAGTACTTC. Combining the CDR3 with reference TRBV15 and TRBJ2-5 gives the whole variable domain DAMVIQNPRYQVTQFGKPVTLSCSQTLNHNVMYWYQQKSSQAPKLLFHYYDKDFNNEADTPDNFQSRRPNTSFCFLDIRSPGLGDTAMYLCATSRGSSGNQETQYFGPGTRLLVL.

This CDR3 reads CASSNRETYEQYF. The CDR3 nucleotides are TGTGCCAGTAGTAACAGGGAAACCTACGAGCAGTACTTC. The V call is TRBV19, the J call TRBJ2-7; perhaps TRBD1 as D (6 bases). The length of the CDR3 is 13 residues. V lost 4 bases and J lost 2, with 9 bases in between. From germline, CDR1 is LNHDA and CDR2 SQIVND (reference sequence). Based on the CDR3 plus reference TRBV19 and TRBJ2-7, the full variable domain is DGGITQSPKYLFRKEGQNVTLSCEQNLNHDAMYWYRQDPGQGLRLIYYSQIVNDFQKGDIAEGYSVSREKKESFPLTVTSAQKNPTAFYLCASSNRETYEQYFGPGTRLTVT.

This clone was seen a few times. The gene calls are TRBV11-2 and TRBJ2-1; possibly TRBD1 for D (5 bases). This CDR3 region has 14 residues. Per the germline V gene, CDR1 is SGHAT and CDR2 is FQNNGV. Trimming took 2 bases from V and 3 from J, leaving 8 bases between them. Written as DNA, the CDR3 is TGTGCCAGCAGCTTATGGGGCGACTACAATGAGCAGTTCTTC. Translating gives CASSLWGDYNEQFF.

The V and J genes are TRBV7-9 and TRBJ1-1; 7 nucleotides agree with TRBD1. In germline, CDR1 is SEHNR, CDR2 FQNEAQ (reference sequence). The CDR3 covers 13 residues. Germline trimming cut 2 bases from V and 5 bases from J; bases unmatched to any gene: 2. CDR3: CASSLKGQTEAFF. The CDR3 nucleotides are TGTGCCAGCAGCTTAAAGGGACAGACTGAAGCTTTCTTT.

The chain employs TRBV9 and TRBJ1-2; the D gene is possibly TRBD1 (6 bases). V dropped 6 bases and J dropped 6 bases, with 21 bases sitting between them. CDR1 and CDR2 (germline): SGDLS, YYNGEE. This CDR3 has 15 residues. CDR3 residues: CASTGGGRLTDGYTF. The DNA of the CDR3 is TGTGCCAGCACGGGGGGGGGCAGGTTAACAGATGGCTACACCTTC. Combining the CDR3 with reference TRBV9 and TRBJ1-2 gives the whole variable domain DSGVTQTPKHLITATGQRVTLRCSPRSGDLSVYWYQQSLDQGLQFLIQYYNGEERAKGNILERFSAQQFPDLHSELNLSSLELGDSALYFCASTGGGRLTDGYTFGSGTRLTVV.

This chain uses TRBV4-1 with TRBJ2-4, with a possible D match to TRBD2 (6 bases). CDR1 is MGHRA, CDR2 YSYEKL, per germline. The CDR3 runs to 14 residues. The V and J ends lost 1 base and 8 bases respectively, with 12 bases between them. The CDR3 is CASSQAGGLDIQYF. The CDR3 bases are TGCGCCAGCAGCCAAGCCGGGGGATTGGACATTCAGTACTTC.

The chain couples TRBV6-1 to TRBJ2-7; D is possibly TRBD1 (5 bases). V lost 2 bases and J lost 2, with 13 bases in between. Germline CDR1 is MNHNS and CDR2 is SASEGT. The CDR3 is made up of 15 amino acids. In DNA form, the CDR3 reads TGTGCCAGCAGTGAAAGGGGCAATTCGGCCTACGAGCAGTACTTC. Its translation is CASSERGNSAYEQYF.

The rearrangement joins TRBV7-8 to TRBJ2-2; unclear D gene. This CDR3 contains 15 residues. Germline V gives CDR1 SGHVS, CDR2 FQNEAQ. The V end was cut by 2 bases, the J end by 4 bases, with 11 bases between. The CDR3: CASSLKWSGTGELFF. Here the CDR3 DNA reads TGTGCCAGCAGCTTAAAATGGTCGGGCACCGGGGAGCTGTTTTTT.